The next 18 T cell receptor beta chains were all read from a single sample in a study of T-cell memory formation after mild COVID-19. MiXCR, run by TCRdb on the 5' RACE reads, gives a single entry per CDR3 protein. The table includes 400,000 or so distinct CDR3 sequences, about 20% detected once. The sample was PBMCs or a T cell subset sorted from them (not recorded which). These receptors originate from an adult woman who had mild COVID-19 (a few samples of this study predate the infection). Cell type and time point are not known.

J is TRBJ1-2 and V is TRBV11-2; D is uncertain. Trimming took 0 bases from V and 8 from J, leaving 13 bases between them. Germline assignment: CDR1 SGHAT and CDR2 FQNNGV. There are 14 residues in the CDR3. The CDR3 DNA is TGTGCCAGCAGCTTAGAGTCTGGGTCGAGGGGCTACACCTTC. Its translation: CASSLESGSRGYTF.

The chain recombines TRBV5-4 with TRBJ1-4; D gene uncertain. Germline V gene lookup returns CDR1 SGHNT and CDR2 YYREEE (reference sequence). V shed 4 bases and J shed 0 bases, with 10 bases lying between them. The CDR3 spans 15 residues. The chain's CDR3 is CASSISAATNEKLFF. The DNA for the CDR3 is TGTGCCAGCAGCATCAGCGCTGCAACTAATGAAAAACTGTTTTTT. The full variable domain, rest sourced from reference TRBV5-4 and TRBJ1-4, is ETGVTQSPTHLIKTRGQQVTLRCSSQSGHNTVSWYQQALGQGPQFIFQYYREEENGRGNFPPRFSGLQFPNYSSELNVNALELDDSALYLCASSISAATNEKLFFGSGTQLSVL.

There are a few counts of this clonotype. This chain connects TRBV5-1 to TRBJ2-3, with TRBD2 identical over 10 bases. J lost 3 bases, V lost 4 bases, and 8 bases had no gene match. The CDR3 is made up of 16 amino acids. Germline loops: CDR1 SGHRS, CDR2 YFSETQ. DNA of the CDR3: TGCGCCAGCAGCACGAGGACTAGCGGACCAACAGATACGCAGTATTTT. Its protein product is CASSTRTSGPTDTQYF.

In its sample, this clonotype was seen a few times. The genes are TRBV6-1 and TRBJ2-1; no reliable D call. Trimming shortened V by 1 base and J by 0 bases, and 13 bases separated the two germline ends. This CDR3 spans 17 amino acids. Germline assignment: CDR1 MNHNS and CDR2 SASEGT. The CDR3 DNA sequence: TGTGCCAGCAGTGAAGTCGTGCCTCGGAGCTCCTACAATGAGCAGTTCTTC. Protein: CASSEVVPRSSYNEQFF.

The J gene is TRBJ2-7, the V gene TRBV27; D not certain. Trimming took off 4 bases at V and 0 bases at J, with 13 bases between the two ends. The germline V gene encodes CDR1 MNHEY and CDR2 SMNVEV (reference sequence). The CDR3 covers 15 residues. The CDR3 protein is CASSYNPASSYEQYF. The CDR3 DNA reads as TGTGCCAGCAGTTACAACCCCGCGAGCTCCTACGAGCAGTACTTC.

This clonotype was observed a handful of times. This chain links TRBV19 with TRBJ1-1; TRBD1 matches 9 bases. The CDR3 runs 15 residues. The germline V gene encodes CDR1 LNHDA and CDR2 SQIVND (reference sequence). Trimming removed 6 bases from V and 4 bases from J; junction bases left unmatched: 9. The CDR3 loop reads CASRLDRGLITEAFF. CDR3 coding DNA: TGTGCCAGTAGGCTCGACAGGGGGTTGATCACTGAAGCTTTCTTT.

The V call is TRBV7-2, the J call TRBJ2-7, with D unresolved. V lost 6 bases and J lost 1, with 16 bases in between. From germline, CDR1 is SGHTA and CDR2 FQGNSA. The CDR3 is 15 amino acids. The CDR3 region is CASSPEFGSSYEQYF. CDR3 nucleotide sequence: TGTGCCAGCAGTCCCGAATTTGGGTCTTCCTACGAGCAGTACTTC. Variable domain in full (rest from reference TRBV7-2 and TRBJ2-7): GAGVSQSPSNKVTEKGKDVELRCDPISGHTALYWYRQSLGQGLEFLIYFQGNSAPDKSGLPSDRFSAERTGGSVSTLTIQRTQQEDSAVYLCASSPEFGSSYEQYFGPGTRLTVT.

This clonotype was picked up a small number of times. This rearrangement joins TRBV4-1 to TRBJ1-6, with D possibly being TRBD1 (5 bases). Germline loops: CDR1 MGHRA, CDR2 YSYEKL. The CDR3 sequence is 17 residues long. Trimming removed 1 base from V and 7 bases from J, with 17 bases in between. The CDR3 region has the DNA TGCGCCAGCAGCCAAGGGGCTTTGGGGGTGGCGAATTCACCCCTCCACTTT. Amino acid sequence: CASSQGALGVANSPLHF.

The chain is built from TRBV4-1 and TRBJ1-2; TRBD1 matches at 7 bases. The CDR3 length is 13 residues. Germline loops: CDR1 MGHRA, CDR2 YSYEKL. The V and J ends lost 4 bases and 8 bases, in that order; junction bases with no gene match: 7. The CDR3 DNA is TGCGCCAGCAGCCCCCCTGCAGGGGGAGGCTACACCTTC. This codes for CASSPPAGGGYTF.

This clonotype was counted between two and nine times. The rearrangement uses TRBV6-5 and TRBJ1-2; weak D call: TRBD1 (5 bases). This CDR3 contains 13 residues. The V end lost 4 bases, the J end lost 8 bases, and 14 bases lay between the germline ends. Germline CDR1 and CDR2: MNHEY and SVGAGI. The CDR3 nucleotides are TGTGCCAGCAGTTCCCGGGGGGTCAAGGGCTACACCTTC. Translated, it gives CASSSRGVKGYTF.

The chain has TRBV7-9 and TRBJ1-2, with 7 bases lining up with TRBD1. V dropped 5 bases and J dropped 3; count of bases not matched to a gene: 12. CDR3 length equals 16 residues. Germline V lookup: CDR1 SEHNR, CDR2 FQNEAQ (reference sequence). The CDR3 region is CASSPSMQDRDYGYTF. Here the CDR3 DNA reads TGTGCCAGCAGCCCAAGCATGCAAGACAGGGACTATGGCTACACCTTC.

This sequence joins TRBV20-1 and TRBJ2-3, with unresolved D. The V and J ends lost 6 bases and 4 bases respectively, with 8 bases between them. The CDR3 covers 11 residues. The germline V gene encodes CDR1 DFQATT and CDR2 SNEGSKA (reference sequence). CDR3 bases: TGCAGTGCGTCCACAGCAGATACGCAGTATTTT. Amino acids: CSASTADTQYF.

The chain couples TRBV28 to TRBJ2-5, with a tentative D call TRBD1 (6 bases). The germline CDR1 and CDR2 sequences are MDHEN and SYDVKM. This CDR3 is built from 13 residues. V dropped 8 bases and J dropped 5 bases, with 15 bases sitting between them. The CDR3 DNA sequence: TGTGCCAGCTCGAGGGGGAGAGGGGAGACCCAGTACTTC. It specifies CASSRGRGETQYF. Together with reference TRBV28 and TRBJ2-5, the CDR3 gives the full variable domain: DVKVTQSSRYLVKRTGEKVFLECVQDMDHENMFWYRQDPGLGLRLIYFSYDVKMKEKGDIPEGYSVSREKKERFSLILESASTNQTSMYLCASSRGRGETQYFGPGTRLLVL.

The chain employs TRBV30 and TRBJ2-2; no clear D. The V end was cut by 2 bases, the J end by 5 bases, with 6 bases between. CDR1 is GTSNPN, CDR2 SVGIG, per germline (reference sequence). CDR3 length: 12 residues. The CDR3: CAWSPGTGELFF. The CDR3 region has the DNA TGTGCCTGGAGTCCCGGTACCGGGGAGCTGTTTTTT.

This clonotype was detected a few times. This chain uses TRBV5-1 with TRBJ2-1, with 12 bases matching TRBD2. This CDR3 has 17 residues. J lost 0 bases, V lost 3 bases, and 4 bases had no gene match. Germline lookup yields CDR1 SGHRS and CDR2 YFSETQ. This CDR3 is CASSSWTSGTSYNEQFF. The CDR3 DNA sequence: TGCGCCAGCAGCTCATGGACTAGCGGGACCTCCTACAATGAGCAGTTCTTC.

V usage is TRBV13 and J usage is TRBJ2-4; the D gene is possibly TRBD1 (6 bases). Trimming took 4 bases from V and 1 from J, leaving 11 bases between them. The CDR3 runs 15 residues. CDR1 PRHDT and CDR2 FYEKMQ come from the germline V gene (reference sequence). CDR3 nucleotides: TGTGCCAGCAGCTCCAACGACAGGGCCAAAAACATTCAGTACTTC. Translated: CASSSNDRAKNIQYF.

This chain joins TRBV4-2 and TRBJ2-2; D possibly uses TRBD1 or TRBD2 (5 bases each). Germline V lookup: CDR1 LGHNA, CDR2 YNFKEQ. Trimming stripped 7 bases from V and 7 bases from J, with 16 bases between. This CDR3 has 14 amino acids. CDR3 region: CASTLGWGIGELFF. CDR3 nucleotides: TGTGCCAGCACTTTGGGCTGGGGGATCGGGGAGCTGTTTTTT.

V gene TRBV7-9 combines with J gene TRBJ1-4; tentative D call: TRBD1 (6 bases). Germline V gene lookup returns CDR1 SEHNR and CDR2 FQNEAQ (reference sequence). V lost 5 bases, J lost 0 bases, and 10 bases lay in between. The CDR3 is made up of 15 amino acids. Written as DNA, the CDR3 is TGTGCCAGCAGCCCTTACAGGGCAACTAATGAAAAACTGTTTTTT. Amino acids: CASSPYRATNEKLFF.